The clone carrying this TCR beta chain was found many times. Its target is unknown. The CDR3 is 12 amino acids. V lost 4 bases and J lost 4, with 11 bases in between. The V gene's germline CDR1 is SQVTM and CDR2 ANQGSEA. This specimen comes from a study of T cells in Graves' hyperthyroidism and ophthalmopathy. Study-wide points: In validation, the model predicted ophthalmopathy. These predictions came a median approximately 5.9 months before onset.

Amplification yielded TCR beta CDR3 regions, with RNA transcripts as the source. The HTBI primer set served for first-round RT-PCR of the TCR CDR3. TCRdb used MiXCR to reprocess the multiplex PCR reads, holding one entry per CDR3 protein. The sample consists of about 590,000 distinct CDR3 sequences, 14% of them appearing once. This clonotype was sampled from a woman between 18 and 29 years old with Graves' ophthalmopathy. Sample: blood. This chain connects TRBV29-1 to TRBJ2-7; D tentatively reads TRBD1 or TRBD2 (5 bases each). The CDR3 DNA reads as TGCAGCGTTGCGGTGGGACCGTACGAGCAGTACTTC. Its translation: CSVAVGPYEQYF.